This T cell receptor beta chain emerged from a study of cytomegalovirus exposure and HLA in healthy donors. Overall study results and limits: Reported results showed that the classifier diagnosed cytomegalovirus status with high specificity and sensitivity. Later work found that TCR association rates differed between HLA loci; DRB1 had the most and HLA-C the fewest.

About this clone itself: No antigen is known for it.

Primers: 60 Vbeta forward and 13 Jbeta reverse. Using immunoSEQ multiplex PCR, the repertoire was profiled, and TCRdb retains in-frame clones only, with some absent. Its table records 200,000 or so clones. The V gene's germline CDR1 is MGHRA and CDR2 YSYEKL. This CDR3 comprises 17 residues. Trimming pared 1 base from V and 3 bases from J, leaving 17 bases between. This clonotype was obtained from a boy aged 10-17 years in good health and CMV-seronegative. The V gene is TRBV4-1, the J gene TRBJ2-3; D perhaps matches TRBD1 (6 bases). The sequenced sample consisted of PBMCs. The CDR3: CASSQVMGAGGTDTQYF. The CDR3 region has the DNA TGCGCCAGCAGCCAAGTCATGGGGGCAGGTGGAACAGATACGCAGTATTTT.